A selection of T cell receptor beta chains follows, all from one sample in a study of T cell repertoires in aging, cancer and after chemotherapy. Via MiXCR, TCRdb re-called the multiplex PCR reads, giving one row per CDR3 protein. The data show a few thousand distinct CDR3 sequences, around 28% seen once. Sequenced sample: blood. The receptors here all came from a human donor with a solid tumor. Each CDR3 is given with its conserved first and last residue. A D gene is named only where the DNA matches it firmly. Clone size is shown for a subset of rows, as once, few, many or a class of expanded clone.

>TRBV20-1|TRBJ2-1|.|TRBD2
CSARDASGTNEQFF
TGCAGTGCTAGAGATGCTAGCGGGACCAATGAGCAGTTCTTC
>TRBV6-4|TRBJ2-3|.|TRBD2
CASSPRSGGGTDTQYF
TGTGCCAGCAGCCCCCGGTCCGGGGGGGGGACAGATACGCAGTATTTT
>TRBV9|TRBJ2-2|.|.
CASSVAGSVGELFF
TGTGCCAGCAGCGTAGCAGGGTCCGTCGGGGAGCTGTTTTTT
>TRBV20-1|TRBJ2-3|.|TRBD2
CSAKGLAEYQYF
TGCAGTGCTAAGGGACTAGCGGAGTATCAGTATTTT
>TRBV19|TRBJ2-3|medium-sized|.
CASKWASTDTQYF
TGTGCCAGTAAGTGGGCTAGCACAGATACGCAGTATTTT
>TRBV19|TRBJ1-5|few|.
CASSRGHSNQPQHF
TGTGCCAGTAGTAGGGGACACAGCAATCAGCCCCAGCATTTT
>TRBV20-1|TRBJ1-5|few|.
CSARVGGSQPQHF
TGCAGTGCTAGAGTCGGGGGCAGTCAGCCCCAGCATTTT
>TRBV6-5|TRBJ2-2|large|TRBD1
CASSYRTGAGGELFF
TGTGCCAGCAGTTACAGGACAGGGGCTGGGGGGGAGCTGTTTTTT
>TRBV11-3|TRBJ1-2|.|.
CASSEGGGRGSYGYTF
TGTGCCAGCAGTGAAGGGGGAGGGCGGGGAAGCTATGGCTACACCTTC
>TRBV19|TRBJ1-5|.|.
CASSTPGPYQPQHF
TGTGCCAGTAGTACTCCGGGACCCTATCAGCCCCAGCATTTT
>TRBV27|TRBJ2-1|medium-sized|.
CASSSVLGQYNEQFF
TGTGCCAGCAGTTCGGTCCTTGGCCAATACAATGAGCAGTTCTTC
>TRBV20-1|TRBJ2-7|few|.
CSATPDPYEQYF
TGCAGTGCTACCCCAGACCCCTACGAGCAGTACTTC
>TRBV5-4|TRBJ1-2|.|TRBD1
CASSTGPGALTGANYGYTF
TGTGCCAGCAGCACGGGGCCCGGGGCCCTTACAGGGGCTAACTATGGCTACACCTTC
>TRBV6-1|TRBJ2-1|.|TRBD2
CASSATSGGNEQFF
TGTGCCAGCAGTGCGACTAGCGGGGGGAATGAGCAGTTCTTC
>TRBV13|TRBJ2-5|medium-sized|.
CASSFPAEQETQYF
TGTGCCAGCAGCTTTCCGGCGGAACAAGAGACCCAGTACTTC
>TRBV7-9|TRBJ2-5|.|TRBD1
CASSLALGDREKTQYF
TGTGCCAGCAGCTTAGCTCTCGGAGACAGGGAGAAGACCCAGTACTTC
>TRBV4-3|TRBJ2-7|.|TRBD2
CASSQVAGKPSYEQYF
TGCGCCAGCAGCCAAGTAGCGGGCAAACCCTCCTACGAGCAGTACTTC
>TRBV20-1|TRBJ2-1|few|TRBD2
CSAPSASGGGNEQFF
TGCAGTGCCCCTTCGGCTAGCGGGGGGGGGAATGAGCAGTTCTTC
>TRBV5-5|TRBJ1-1|few|.
CASSWGLGARGEAFF
TGTGCCAGCAGCTGGGGTCTTGGGGCGCGTGGTGAAGCTTTCTTT
>TRBV6-2/TRBV6-3|TRBJ1-2|.|TRBD1
CASSQPGQINYGYTF
TGTGCCAGCAGTCAACCGGGACAGATAAACTATGGCTACACCTTC
>TRBV4-1|TRBJ2-3|few|.
CASSHRVSSRDTQYF
TGCGCCAGCAGTCACAGAGTGTCTAGCCGGGATACGCAGTATTTT
>TRBV19|TRBJ1-3|few|.
CASITSRGRTGNTIYF
TGTGCCAGTATCACGAGCCGGGGGCGAACTGGAAACACCATATATTTT
>TRBV6-5|TRBJ2-7|.|.
CASSEGQGTYEQYF
TGTGCCAGCAGTGAAGGGCAGGGCACCTACGAGCAGTACTTC
>TRBV11-3|TRBJ2-1|.|.
CASSDLANRDSAKVF
TGTGCCAGCAGCGACCTCGCAAACCGGGACTCCGCGAAAGTCTTC
>TRBV7-2|TRBJ1-2|few|.
CASSHAVAASDGYTF
TGTGCCAGCAGCCACGCCGTCGCCGCCTCCGATGGCTACACCTTC
>TRBV7-2|TRBJ2-7|.|.
CASSPVVSSYEQYF
TGTGCCAGCAGCCCGGTTGTGAGCTCCTACGAGCAGTACTTC
>TRBV15|TRBJ2-5|.|TRBD2
CATRGTSGSGETQYF
TGTGCCACCAGGGGGACTAGCGGGAGCGGGGAGACCCAGTACTTC
>TRBV19|TRBJ2-1|few|TRBD2
CASSIRGAGGYYNEQFF
TGTGCCAGTAGTATAAGGGGAGCGGGAGGGTACTACAATGAGCAGTTCTTC
>TRBV6-2/TRBV6-3|TRBJ2-1|few|.
CASSRWTASSYNEQFF
TGTGCCAGCAGTCGGTGGACTGCCAGCTCCTACAATGAGCAGTTCTTC
>TRBV6-1|TRBJ2-1|medium-sized|TRBD2
CASRLAGGRGEQFF
TGTGCCAGCAGACTAGCGGGGGGGCGGGGGGAGCAGTTCTTC
>TRBV11-3|TRBJ1-1|few|.
CASSSLENTEAFF
TGTGCCAGCAGCTCTCTGGAGAACACTGAAGCTTTCTTT
>TRBV30|TRBJ2-3|.|.
CAWSQAPLDTQYF
TGTGCCTGGAGTCAAGCTCCGTTAGATACGCAGTATTTT
>TRBV6-4|TRBJ2-3|large|TRBD2
CASSEASGGGDTQYF
TGTGCCAGCAGTGAAGCTAGCGGGGGGGGAGATACGCAGTATTTT
>TRBV11-3|TRBJ2-4|medium-sized|TRBD2
CATSWTSGGGNIQYF
TGTGCCACCAGCTGGACTAGCGGAGGGGGAAACATTCAGTACTTC
>TRBV11-2|TRBJ2-6|few|.
CASSLEDIGANVLTF
TGTGCCAGCAGCTTAGAGGATATTGGGGCCAACGTCCTGACTTTC
>TRBV18|TRBJ2-3|.|.
CASSPSYSAPDTQYF
TGTGCCAGCTCTCCCTCCTACTCGGCTCCAGATACGCAGTATTTT
>TRBV5-6|TRBJ1-1|medium-sized|TRBD1
CASSTGDRGAEAFF
TGTGCCAGCAGCACAGGGGACAGGGGGGCTGAAGCTTTCTTT
>TRBV6-2/TRBV6-3|TRBJ2-1|few|TRBD2
CASSYSRSGTSGRSSYNEQFF
TGTGCCAGCAGTTACTCGAGGTCAGGAACTAGCGGGAGGAGCTCCTACAATGAGCAGTTCTTC
>TRBV6-5|TRBJ2-2|large|.
CASSPDSPGELFF
TGTGCCAGCAGTCCCGACAGTCCCGGGGAGCTGTTTTTT
>TRBV20-1|TRBJ2-5|few|TRBD1
CSSGRGTVGQETQYF
TGCAGTTCCGGCAGGGGGACGGTGGGGCAAGAGACCCAGTACTTC
>TRBV19|TRBJ1-2|medium-sized|TRBD1
CASSPSDGDRVAGGYTF
TGTGCCAGTAGTCCCTCGGATGGGGACAGGGTAGCGGGCGGCTACACCTTC
>TRBV20-1|TRBJ2-2|.|.
CSAGRTPVGAGELFF
TGCAGTGCTGGTCGGACGCCGGTGGGCGCCGGGGAGCTGTTTTTT
>TRBV27|TRBJ2-3|.|.
CASSLTESRADTQYF
TGTGCCAGCAGTTTAACGGAGAGCAGGGCAGATACGCAGTATTTT
>TRBV12-3/TRBV12-4|TRBJ1-4|few|.
CASSSGSEREEKLFF
TGTGCCAGCAGTTCCGGGTCGGAAAGGGAGGAAAAACTGTTTTTT
>TRBV6-2/TRBV6-3|TRBJ2-1|.|TRBD2
CASSYLSGRDYNKQFF
TGTGCCAGCAGTTACCTTAGCGGGAGGGACTACAATAAGCAGTTCTTC
>TRBV15|TRBJ2-6|large|.
CATSFGSGANVLTF
TGTGCCACCAGCTTTGGTTCTGGGGCCAACGTCCTGACTTTC
>TRBV4-2|TRBJ2-5|few|TRBD1
CASSQGQGMGETQYF
TGTGCCAGCAGCCAAGGACAGGGGATGGGGGAGACCCAGTACTTC
>TRBV6-1|TRBJ2-5|large|.
CASTLGGLQETQYF
TGTGCCAGCACCCTAGGAGGACTCCAAGAGACCCAGTACTTC
>TRBV11-2|TRBJ1-5|.|.
CASSQVSRSNQPQHF
TGTGCCAGCAGCCAAGTGTCCAGGAGCAATCAGCCCCAGCATTTT
>TRBV7-3|TRBJ2-7|.|.
CASSLLPRRKYEQYF
TGTGCCAGCAGCTTGCTCCCAAGACGGAAGTACGAGCAGTACTTC
>TRBV20-1|TRBJ2-5|.|TRBD2
CSAMGPGEGGETQYF
TGCAGTGCTATGGGCCCTGGGGAGGGAGGGGAGACCCAGTACTTC
>TRBV4-2|TRBJ1-6|.|TRBD1
CASSQEDRESSPLHF
TGTGCCAGCAGCCAAGAAGACAGGGAATCTTCACCCCTCCACTTT
>TRBV5-1|TRBJ2-2|.|.
CASSLWDTPHTGELFF
TGCGCCAGCAGCTTGTGGGATACGCCCCACACCGGGGAGCTGTTTTTT